Presented here are 8 T cell receptor beta chains from one specimen sequenced in a study of T cell repertoires in cytomegalovirus infection. TCRdb ran MiXCR on the reads and lists one entry per CDR3 protein. The sample has 200,000 or so distinct CDR3 sequences; approximately 40% are singletons. Their target antigens are unknown. The starting material was CD8+ T cells from cultured PBMCs, obtained from culture after CMV antigen stimulation. The source is a human donor in good health (CMV status not recorded). Some clones in this sample may be carry-over from other donors' samples.

The rearrangement links TRBV28 to TRBJ1-1; tentative D call: TRBD1 (6 bases). The germline CDR1 and CDR2 sequences are MDHEN and SYDVKM. This CDR3 contains 14 residues. Trimming cost V 4 bases and J 1 base, with 10 bases left between them. The CDR3, as DNA: TGTGCCAGCAGTTCAGCGGGGGCGAACACTGAAGCTTTCTTT. This gives the protein CASSSAGANTEAFF.

In this sample, this clonotype turned up a few times. V is TRBV10-3 and J is TRBJ2-4; D possibly uses TRBD1 or TRBD2 (5 bases each). Trimming pared 2 bases from V and 3 bases from J, leaving 11 bases between. This CDR3 comprises 15 residues. The germline V gene has CDR1 ENHRY and CDR2 SYGVKD. CDR3 DNA sequence: TGTGCCATCAGTGAGAGAAGGGACGACAAAAACATTCAGTACTTC. It codes for CAISERRDDKNIQYF.

This clonotype was seen only a few times. The chain has TRBV7-9 and TRBJ1-1; D is uncertain. From germline, CDR1 is SEHNR and CDR2 FQNEAQ (reference sequence). The CDR3 totals 16 residues. Between the trimmed V and J ends, which lost 1 base and 0 bases, there was a span of 12 bases. Here the CDR3 reads CASSLVGQMMNTEAFF. Written as DNA, the CDR3 is TGTGCCAGCAGCTTAGTAGGGCAGATGATGAACACTGAAGCTTTCTTT.

The V and J genes are TRBV28 and TRBJ2-1, with TRBD2 matching 10 bases. V was clipped by 3 bases and J by 0 bases; unmatched bases: 11. Looked up from germline, CDR1 is MDHEN and CDR2 is SYDVKM. The length of the CDR3 is 19 residues. The CDR3 sequence is CASSFILTSGDGSYNEQFF. The CDR3 DNA reads TGTGCCAGCAGTTTTATTTTAACTAGCGGGGACGGCTCCTACAATGAGCAGTTCTTC. Based on the CDR3 plus reference TRBV28 and TRBJ2-1, the full variable domain is DVKVTQSSRYLVKRTGEKVFLECVQDMDHENMFWYRQDPGLGLRLIYFSYDVKMKEKGDIPEGYSVSREKKERFSLILESASTNQTSMYLCASSFILTSGDGSYNEQFFGPGTRLTVL.

Of note for this clonotype: Just one base apart from a much larger clone, this may be a read error. The J gene is TRBJ2-7, the V gene TRBV11-2; D remains ambiguous. CDR3 size: 12 residues. V gave up 0 bases and J gave up 5 bases, with 5 bases separating them. Germline V gene lookup returns CDR1 SGHAT and CDR2 FQNNGV. Here the CDR3 DNA reads TGTGCCAGCAGCTTAGAGGGGAACGAGCAGTACTTC. Protein sequence: CASSLEGNEQYF.

The chain combines TRBV12-5 with TRBJ1-5, with D possibly being TRBD1 (5 bases). CDR1 and CDR2 from the germline V gene are LGHNT and FRNRAP. Trimming stripped 9 bases from V and 4 bases from J, with 16 bases between. The CDR3 is 14 amino acids. The CDR3 DNA follows: TGTGCTAGCACCCCGGGATGGGGGAATCAGCCCCAGCATTTT. Translated, it gives CASTPGWGNQPQHF. The variable domain in full, with the rest retrieved from reference TRBV12-5 and TRBJ1-5, is DARVTQTPRHKVTEMGQEVTMRCQPILGHNTVFWYRQTMMQGLELLAYFRNRAPLDDSGMPKDRFSAEMPDATLATLKIQPSEPRDSAVYFCASTPGWGNQPQHFGDGTRLSIL.

This chain uses TRBV7-6 with TRBJ2-2, with D possibly matching TRBD2 (5 bases). CDR1 and CDR2 from the germline V gene are SGHVS and FNYEAQ. V lost 5 bases, J lost 4 bases, and 14 bases lay in between. The CDR3 has 15 amino acids. The CDR3: CASSLYGLPTGELFF. The CDR3 DNA follows: TGTGCCAGCAGCCTCTACGGACTCCCCACCGGGGAGCTGTTTTTT. Full variable domain (outside the CDR3, taken from reference TRBV7-6 and TRBJ2-2): GAGVSQSPRYKVTKRGQDVALRCDPISGHVSLYWYRQALGQGPEFLTYFNYEAQQDKSGLPNDRFSAERPEGSISTLTIQRTEQRDSAMYRCASSLYGLPTGELFFGEGSRLTVL.

The rearrangement uses TRBV19 and TRBJ1-2; perhaps TRBD1 as D (6 bases). CDR1 LNHDA and CDR2 SQIVND come from the germline V gene (reference sequence). The CDR3 extends over 16 amino acids. V lost 4 bases to trimming and J lost 6 bases, with 21 bases between them. CDR3 in amino acids: CASSKGGPPERNGYTF. DNA for the CDR3: TGTGCCAGTAGTAAGGGGGGGCCACCGGAACGCAATGGCTACACCTTC.